Described below is a single TCR beta chain sequence and its context. Participants spanned ages about 18 to 95 years and resided in over 20 US areas. Which cohort a participant joined came from the clinical history participants gave. The record originates from a study of blood T cell repertoires in COVID-19. Study overall: The study drew acute and convalescent COVID-19 samples from the United States, Italy and Spain. Sources were T cells, B-cell-depleted T cells, or PBMCs; the material itself was cDNA or gDNA.

The method was immunoSEQ multiplex PCR; TCRdb's version includes in-frame clones alone and lacks a portion of them. The data hold about 460,000 clones, with roughly nine tenths observed a single time. The TCR was taken from a woman in her sixties or seventies who had recovered from COVID-19. Input material: PBMCs or T cells enriched from blood (not recorded which).

The DNA for the CDR3 is TGCGCCAGCAGGTTCGTAGTCAGCAATCAGCCCCAGCATTTT. It codes for CASRFVVSNQPQHF. The V and J genes are TRBV10-1 and TRBJ1-5, with no clear D. Germline loops: CDR1 WNHNN, CDR2 SYGVQD (reference sequence). V dropped 6 bases and J dropped 1 base, with 10 bases sitting between them. The CDR3 is made up of 14 amino acids.